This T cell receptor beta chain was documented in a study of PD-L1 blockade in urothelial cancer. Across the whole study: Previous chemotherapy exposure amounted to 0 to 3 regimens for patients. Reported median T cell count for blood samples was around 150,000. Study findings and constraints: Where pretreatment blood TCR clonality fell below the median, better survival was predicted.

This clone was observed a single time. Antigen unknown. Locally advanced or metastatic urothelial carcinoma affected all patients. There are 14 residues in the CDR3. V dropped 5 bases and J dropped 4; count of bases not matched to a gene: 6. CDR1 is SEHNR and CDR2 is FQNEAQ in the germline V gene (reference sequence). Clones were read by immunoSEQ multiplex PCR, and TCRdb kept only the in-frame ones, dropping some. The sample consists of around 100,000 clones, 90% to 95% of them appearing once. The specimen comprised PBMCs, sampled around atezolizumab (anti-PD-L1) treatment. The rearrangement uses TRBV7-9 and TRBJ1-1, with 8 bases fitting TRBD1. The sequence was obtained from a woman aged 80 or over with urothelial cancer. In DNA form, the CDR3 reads TGTGCCAGCAGCCCTATCCAGGGGGCCACTGAAGCTTTCTTT. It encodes CASSPIQGATEAFF.